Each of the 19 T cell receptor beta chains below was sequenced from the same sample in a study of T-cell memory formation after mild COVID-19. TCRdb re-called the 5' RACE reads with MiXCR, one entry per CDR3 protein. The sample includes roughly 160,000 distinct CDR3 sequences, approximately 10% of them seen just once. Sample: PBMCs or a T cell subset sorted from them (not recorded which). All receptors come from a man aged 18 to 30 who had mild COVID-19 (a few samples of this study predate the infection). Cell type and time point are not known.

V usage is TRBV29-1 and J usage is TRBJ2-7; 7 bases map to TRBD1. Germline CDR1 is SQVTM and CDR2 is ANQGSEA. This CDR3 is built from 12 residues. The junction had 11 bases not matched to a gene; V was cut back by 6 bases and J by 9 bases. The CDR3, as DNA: TGCAGCGTAACCGGGACAGCCTTAGCGCAGTACTTC. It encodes CSVTGTALAQYF.

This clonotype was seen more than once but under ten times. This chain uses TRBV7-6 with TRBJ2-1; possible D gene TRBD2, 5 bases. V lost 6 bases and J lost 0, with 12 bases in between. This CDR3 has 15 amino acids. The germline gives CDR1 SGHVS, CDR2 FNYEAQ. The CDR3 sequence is CASRRTRDSYNEQFF. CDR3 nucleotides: TGTGCCAGCAGAAGGACTCGGGACTCCTACAATGAGCAGTTCTTC.

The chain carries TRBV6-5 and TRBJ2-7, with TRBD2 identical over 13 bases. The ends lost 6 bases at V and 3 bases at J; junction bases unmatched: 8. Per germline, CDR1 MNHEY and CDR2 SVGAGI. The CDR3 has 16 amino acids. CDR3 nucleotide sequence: TGTGCCAGCAGGACACTAGCGGGGGGGAAATACTACGAGCAGTACTTC. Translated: CASRTLAGGKYYEQYF.

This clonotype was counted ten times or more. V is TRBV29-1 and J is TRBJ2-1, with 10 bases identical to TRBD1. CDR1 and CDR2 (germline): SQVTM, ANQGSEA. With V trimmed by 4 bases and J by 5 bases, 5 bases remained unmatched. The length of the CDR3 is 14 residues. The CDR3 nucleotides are TGCAGCGTTGCCCGGGACAGGGGTCACAATGAGCAGTTCTTC. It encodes CSVARDRGHNEQFF.

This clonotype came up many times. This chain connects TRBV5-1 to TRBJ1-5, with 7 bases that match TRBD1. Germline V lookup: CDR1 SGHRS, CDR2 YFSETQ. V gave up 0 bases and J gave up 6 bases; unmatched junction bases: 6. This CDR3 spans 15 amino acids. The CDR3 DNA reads TGCGCCAGCAGCTTGGATGGCAGGGGGGGTCAGCCCCAGCATTTT. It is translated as CASSLDGRGGQPQHF.

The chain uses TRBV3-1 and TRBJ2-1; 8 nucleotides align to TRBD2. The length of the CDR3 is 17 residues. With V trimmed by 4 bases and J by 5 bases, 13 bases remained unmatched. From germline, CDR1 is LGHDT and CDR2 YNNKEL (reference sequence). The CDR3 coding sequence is TGTGCCAGCAGCCCGGCCTGGGGACGGGGGGGACACAATGAGCAGTTCTTC. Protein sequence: CASSPAWGRGGHNEQFF.

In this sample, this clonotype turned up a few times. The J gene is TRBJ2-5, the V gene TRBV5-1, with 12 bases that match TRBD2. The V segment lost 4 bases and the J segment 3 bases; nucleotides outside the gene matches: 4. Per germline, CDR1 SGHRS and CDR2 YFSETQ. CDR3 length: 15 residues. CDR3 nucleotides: TGCGCCAGCAGCCTGAGACTAGCGGGGGAAGAGACCCAGTACTTC. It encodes CASSLRLAGEETQYF.

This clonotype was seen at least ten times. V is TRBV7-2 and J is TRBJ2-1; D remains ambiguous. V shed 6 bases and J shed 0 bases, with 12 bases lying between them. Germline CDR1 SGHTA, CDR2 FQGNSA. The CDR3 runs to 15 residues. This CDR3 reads CASRRTQSSYNEQFF. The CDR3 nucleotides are TGTGCCAGCAGGAGGACGCAAAGCTCCTACAATGAGCAGTTCTTC.

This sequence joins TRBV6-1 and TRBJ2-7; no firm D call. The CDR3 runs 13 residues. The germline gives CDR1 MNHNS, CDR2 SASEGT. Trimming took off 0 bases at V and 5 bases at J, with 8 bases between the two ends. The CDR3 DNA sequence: TGTGCCAGCAGTGAAGCGCGAGTGGACGAGCAGTACTTC. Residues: CASSEARVDEQYF.

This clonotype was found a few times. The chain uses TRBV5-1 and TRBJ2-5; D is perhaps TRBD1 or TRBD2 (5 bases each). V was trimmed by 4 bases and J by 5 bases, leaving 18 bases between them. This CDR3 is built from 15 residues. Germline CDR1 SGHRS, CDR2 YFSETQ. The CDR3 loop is CASSGTGPGRETQYF. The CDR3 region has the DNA TGCGCCAGCAGCGGAACCGGGCCGGGGCGGGAGACCCAGTACTTC.

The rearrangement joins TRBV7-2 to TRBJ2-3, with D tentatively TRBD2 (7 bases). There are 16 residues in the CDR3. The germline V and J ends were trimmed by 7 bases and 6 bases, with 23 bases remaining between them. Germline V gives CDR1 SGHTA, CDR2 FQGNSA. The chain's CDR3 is CASNWGAGAYRDTQYF. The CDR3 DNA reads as TGTGCCAGCAACTGGGGGGCGGGGGCTTACCGGGATACGCAGTATTTT. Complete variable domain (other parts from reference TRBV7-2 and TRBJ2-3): GAGVSQSPSNKVTEKGKDVELRCDPISGHTALYWYRQSLGQGLEFLIYFQGNSAPDKSGLPSDRFSAERTGGSVSTLTIQRTQQEDSAVYLCASNWGAGAYRDTQYFGPGTRLTVL.

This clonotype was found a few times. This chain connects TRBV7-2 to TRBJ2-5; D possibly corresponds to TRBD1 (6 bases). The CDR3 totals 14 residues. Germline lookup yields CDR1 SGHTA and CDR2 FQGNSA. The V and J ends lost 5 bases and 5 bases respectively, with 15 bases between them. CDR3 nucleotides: TGTGCCAGCAGCCTGTGGACAGTTGGGGAGACCCAGTACTTC. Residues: CASSLWTVGETQYF. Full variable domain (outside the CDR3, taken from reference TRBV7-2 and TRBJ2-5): GAGVSQSPSNKVTEKGKDVELRCDPISGHTALYWYRQSLGQGLEFLIYFQGNSAPDKSGLPSDRFSAERTGGSVSTLTIQRTQQEDSAVYLCASSLWTVGETQYFGPGTRLLVL.

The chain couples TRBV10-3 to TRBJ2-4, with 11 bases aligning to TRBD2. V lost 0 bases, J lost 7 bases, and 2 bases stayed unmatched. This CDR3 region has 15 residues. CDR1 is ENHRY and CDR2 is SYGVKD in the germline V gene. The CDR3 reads CAISESGLAGNIQYF. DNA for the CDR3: TGTGCCATCAGTGAGTCTGGACTAGCGGGCAACATTCAGTACTTC.

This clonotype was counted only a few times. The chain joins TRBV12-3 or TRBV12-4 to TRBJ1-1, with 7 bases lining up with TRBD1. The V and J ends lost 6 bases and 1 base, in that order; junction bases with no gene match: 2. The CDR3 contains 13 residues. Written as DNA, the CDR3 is TGTGCCAGCAGCCGGACAGGGAACACTGAAGCTTTCTTT. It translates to CASSRTGNTEAFF.

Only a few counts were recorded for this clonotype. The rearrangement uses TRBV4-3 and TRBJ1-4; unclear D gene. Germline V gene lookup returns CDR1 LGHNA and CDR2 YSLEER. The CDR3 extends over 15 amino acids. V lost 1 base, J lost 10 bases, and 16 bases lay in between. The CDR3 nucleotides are TGCGCCAGCAGCCAAGGGCGGGCCACGGCGGGAAAACTGTTTTTT. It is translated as CASSQGRATAGKLFF.

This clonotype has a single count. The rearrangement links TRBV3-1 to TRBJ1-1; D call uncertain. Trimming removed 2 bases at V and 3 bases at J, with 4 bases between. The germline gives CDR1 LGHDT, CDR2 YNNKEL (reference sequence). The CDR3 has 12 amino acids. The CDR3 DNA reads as TGTGCCAGCAGCCAAAGGCACACTGAAGCTTTCTTT. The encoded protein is CASSQRHTEAFF.

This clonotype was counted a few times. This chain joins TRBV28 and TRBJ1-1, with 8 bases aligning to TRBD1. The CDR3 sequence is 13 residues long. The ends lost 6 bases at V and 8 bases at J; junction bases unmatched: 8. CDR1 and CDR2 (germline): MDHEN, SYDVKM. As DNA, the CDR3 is TGTGCCAGCAGGCCGGGACAGGAGGCCGAAGCTTTCTTT. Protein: CASRPGQEAEAFF.

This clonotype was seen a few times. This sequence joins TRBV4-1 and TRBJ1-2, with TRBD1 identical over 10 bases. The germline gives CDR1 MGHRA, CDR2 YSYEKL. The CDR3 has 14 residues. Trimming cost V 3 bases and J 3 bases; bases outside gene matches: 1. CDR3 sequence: CASSQGTGDYGYTF. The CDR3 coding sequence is TGCGCCAGCAGCCAGGGGACAGGGGACTATGGCTACACCTTC.

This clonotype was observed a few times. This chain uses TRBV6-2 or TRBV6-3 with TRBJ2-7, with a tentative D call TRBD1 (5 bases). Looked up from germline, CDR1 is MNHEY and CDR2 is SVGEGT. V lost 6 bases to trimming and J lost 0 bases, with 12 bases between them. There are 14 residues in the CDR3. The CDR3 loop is CASSLMTASYEQYF. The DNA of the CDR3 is TGTGCCAGCAGCTTGATGACAGCCTCCTACGAGCAGTACTTC.